This is a list of T cell receptor beta chains from one sample in a study of cytomegalovirus exposure and HLA in healthy donors. Clones were sequenced by immunoSEQ multiplex PCR, and TCRdb holds only the in-frame ones, with some missing. The top ten hold around 1% of the sample, which has around 150,000 clones, 60% to 80% seen once. Sequenced: PBMCs. The receptors were sampled from a woman aged 45-65 years in good health and CMV-seropositive. Each CDR3 is given with its conserved first and last residue. The order of the fields is clone size, D gene, J gene, V gene, CDR3 protein, CDR3 DNA. A D gene is named only where the DNA matches it firmly. Clone sizes are given selectively: once, few, many, or a class where the clone is expanded.

NA | TRBD1 | TRBJ2-7 | TRBV19 | CASSIPGQKNEQYF | TGTGCCAGTAGTATACCGGGACAGAAAAACGAGCAGTACTTC
NA | NA | TRBJ2-3 | TRBV9 | CASAPGITTSTDTQYF | TGTGCCAGCGCGCCAGGGATCACCACTAGCACAGATACGCAGTATTTT
NA | NA | TRBJ2-2 | TRBV30 | CAWSVLGAGTGELFF | TGTGCCTGGAGTGTATTGGGGGCAGGGACCGGGGAGCTGTTTTTT
NA | NA | TRBJ2-3 | TRBV7-6 | CASSLADRGDTQYF | TGTGCCAGCAGCTTAGCGGATCGAGGCGATACGCAGTATTTT
once | NA | TRBJ1-1 | TRBV7-6 | CASSSGGTEAFF | TGTGCCAGCAGCTCGGGGGGGACTGAAGCTTTCTTT
NA | TRBD1 | TRBJ2-7 | TRBV10-3 | CAIKGQGIYEQYF | TGTGCCATCAAGGGACAGGGGATCTACGAGCAGTACTTC
once | NA | TRBJ2-7 | TRBV5-6 | CASSLFGVEQYF | TGTGCCAGCAGCTTGTTCGGGGTCGAGCAGTACTTC
few | NA | TRBJ1-2 | TRBV9 | CASSVDLGTSAYTF | TGTGCCAGCAGCGTAGACCTTGGGACATCGGCCTACACCTTC
NA | TRBD1 | TRBJ2-5 | TRBV7-8 | CASSLRQGRGETQYF | TGTGCCAGCAGCTTAAGACAGGGAAGAGGAGAGACCCAGTACTTC
once | TRBD2 | TRBJ2-7 | TRBV6-1 | CASNPTSGSEEYF | TGTGCCAGCAATCCGACTAGCGGGAGTGAAGAGTACTTC
NA | NA | TRBJ1-2 | TRBV27 | CASSLGGRVLSF | TGTGCCAGCAGTTTAGGGGGCAGGGTACTCTCCTTC
NA | NA | TRBJ1-4 | TRBV19 | CASSIVPGWTNEKLFF | TGTGCCAGTAGTATAGTTCCGGGATGGACTAATGAAAAACTGTTTTTT
NA | TRBD1 | TRBJ2-2 | TRBV7-2 | CASSSMGQSRELFF | TGTGCCAGCAGCTCGATGGGACAGAGTAGGGAGCTGTTTTTT
NA | NA | TRBJ1-1 | TRBV28 | CASSLLGVRTEAFF | TGTGCCAGCAGTTTGTTAGGGGTTCGGACTGAAGCTTTCTTT
NA | NA | TRBJ2-7 | TRBV6-4 | CASKGARSYEQYF | TGTGCCAGCAAAGGGGCCCGCTCCTACGAGCAGTACTTC
NA | TRBD1 | TRBJ1-2 | TRBV5-6 | CASCRDSPYGYTF | TGTGCCAGCTGTCGGGACAGCCCATATGGCTACACCTTC
NA | NA | TRBJ2-7 | TRBV29-1 | CSVRTTKNEQYF | TGCAGCGTTCGGACAACAAAGAACGAGCAGTACTTC
NA | NA | TRBJ1-2 | TRBV29-1 | CSVGQYKSYGYTF | TGCAGCGTTGGACAGTACAAATCCTATGGCTACACCTTC
NA | NA | TRBJ2-7 | TRBV10-3 | CAIRQEYEQYF | TGTGCCATCAGACAGGAATACGAGCAGTACTTC
NA | TRBD2 | TRBJ2-3 | TRBV7-2 | CASSLELVAGAYTDTQYF | TGTGCCAGCAGCTTAGAGTTGGTAGCGGGGGCCTACACAGATACGCAGTATTTT